This T cell receptor beta chain was documented in a study of cytomegalovirus exposure and HLA in healthy donors. Primers: 60 Vbeta forward and 13 Jbeta reverse. Assay used: immunoSEQ multiplex PCR; TCRdb lists only in-frame clones, some missing. The table lists some 200,000 clones, about 78% of them singletons. Study outcomes and limitations: Researchers catalogued about 160 TCR beta chains as cytomegalovirus-associated. The likely explanation for a cluster of highly shared sequence variants was sequencing artifact. Confirmation was obtained in vitro that a few CMV-associated chains are specific for CMV antigens.

There are a few counts of this clone. No antigen is known for it. The V gene end was trimmed by 0 bases and the J gene end by 9 bases; junction bases not matched to a gene: 25. The CDR3 extends over 22 amino acids. Per germline, CDR1 MGHRA and CDR2 YSYEKL. The clonotype comes from a woman aged 25-40 years in good health and CMV-seronegative. The chain uses TRBV4-1 and TRBJ2-1; 11 positions match TRBD2. The specimen was PBMCs. The CDR3 nucleotides read TGCGCCAGCAGCCAAGATTCCCCCTTCCGAGGACTAGCGGGTAGTATGGAGGGTGAGCAGTTCTTC. It specifies CASSQDSPFRGLAGSMEGEQFF.